Listed below are T cell receptor beta chains from one sample, sequenced in a study of control samples from healthy donors and cancer patients. Measured with immunoSEQ multiplex PCR; TCRdb has only the in-frame clones, and not every one. Here the sample spans about 120,000 clones, just under 90% being singletons. Sequencing was carried out using blood. The receptor source for this set is a man aged 25-40 years in good health. Each CDR3 is given with its conserved first and last residue. A D gene is named only where the DNA matches it firmly. A clone size is listed for some rows: how often the clone was seen (once, few, many), or a class if it is expanded.

J,V,size,D,CDR3,DNA
TRBJ1-4,TRBV5-1,once,TRBD1,CASSPRDRAPPGSEKLFF,TGCGCCAGCAGCCCCCGGGACAGGGCCCCTCCGGGGAGTGAAAAACTGTTTTTT
TRBJ2-1,TRBV6-5,-,-,CASTLDGSSYNEQFF,TGTGCCAGCACCCTTGACGGAAGCTCCTACAATGAGCAGTTCTTC
TRBJ2-3,TRBV25-1,-,-,CASSASDRVTDTQYF,TGTGCCAGCAGTGCGTCCGACAGAGTCACAGATACGCAGTATTTT
TRBJ2-7,TRBV5-8,-,-,CASSLDISSDEQYF,TGTGCCAGCAGCTTGGATATCAGTAGTGACGAGCAGTACTTC
TRBJ1-1,TRBV2,-,-,CASSTGMVGTEAFF,TGTGCCAGCAGTACAGGGATGGTGGGCACTGAAGCTTTCTTT
TRBJ1-6,TRBV19,-,-,CASSARTATNSPLHF,TGTGCCAGTAGTGCCCGGACAGCTACAAATTCACCCCTCCACTTT
TRBJ1-1,TRBV29-1,-,-,CSVEVAMNTEAFF,TGCAGCGTTGAAGTTGCGATGAACACTGAAGCTTTCTTT
TRBJ1-1,TRBV27,-,-,CASRKNTEAFF,TGTGCCAGCAGGAAGAACACTGAAGCTTTCTTT
TRBJ1-2,TRBV5-1,few,TRBD1,CASSYSGGRSYGYTF,TGCGCCAGCAGTTATTCAGGGGGCCGGAGCTATGGCTACACCTTC
TRBJ2-6,TRBV24-1,-,-,CATSGGAGDSGANVLTF,TGTGCCACCAGTGGGGGGGCAGGAGACTCTGGGGCCAACGTCCTGACTTTC
TRBJ2-2,TRBV24-1,-,-,CATSDPSLELFF,TGTGCCACCAGTGATCCGTCCCTCGAGCTGTTTTTT
TRBJ1-2,TRBV7-8,-,-,CASSTEGRLANYGYTF,TGTGCCAGCAGCACCGAGGGACGGCTGGCAAACTATGGCTACACCTTC
TRBJ2-3,TRBV3-1/TRBV3-2,-,TRBD2,CASSPTSGGDTQYF,TGTGCCAGCAGCCCGACTAGCGGGGGAGATACGCAGTATTTT
TRBJ1-1,TRBV5-1,-,-,CASSSRGTEAFF,TGCGCCAGCAGCTCCAGGGGAACTGAAGCTTTCTTT
TRBJ1-5,TRBV13,-,TRBD1,CASSLGQGPQPQHF,TGTGCCAGCAGCCTCGGACAGGGGCCTCAGCCCCAGCATTTT
TRBJ1-1,TRBV19,-,-,CASKNPGTEAFF,TGTGCCAGTAAAAATCCGGGGACTGAAGCTTTCTTT
TRBJ2-2,TRBV19,-,-,CASSPRRSGYTGELFF,TGTGCCAGTAGTCCGCGACGTTCTGGGTACACCGGGGAGCTGTTTTTT
TRBJ2-5,TRBV5-6,-,-,CASSFERQETQYF,TGTGCCAGCAGCTTTGAAAGACAAGAGACCCAGTACTTC
TRBJ2-5,TRBV9,-,-,CASSPRPPETQYF,TGTGCCAGCAGCCCAAGGCCCCCAGAGACCCAGTACTTC
TRBJ1-5,TRBV20-1,few,-,CSAKDNQPQHF,TGCAGTGCGAAGGACAATCAGCCCCAGCATTTT
TRBJ1-1,TRBV4-1,once,-,CASSPTGDGTEAFF,TGCGCCAGCAGCCCAACCGGGGATGGCACTGAAGCTTTCTTT
TRBJ1-6,TRBV10-3,-,TRBD1,CAISQGADSPLHF,TGTGCCATCAGCCAGGGGGCTGATTCACCCCTCCACTTT
TRBJ2-1,TRBV9,-,TRBD2,CASSRQDMGGLEQFF,TGTGCCAGCAGCCGGCAAGACATGGGAGGGCTTGAGCAGTTCTTC
TRBJ1-2,TRBV7-2,-,-,CASTLNRNYGYTF,TGTGCCAGCACTCTAAACAGGAACTATGGCTACACCTTC
TRBJ2-7,TRBV10-1,-,TRBD1,CASGDSSYEQYF,TGCGCCAGCGGGGACAGCTCCTACGAGCAGTACTTC
TRBJ1-1,TRBV28,-,-,CASGTLGVWGAFF,TGTGCCAGCGGGACATTGGGCGTTTGGGGAGCTTTCTTT
TRBJ1-1,TRBV10-3,once,-,CAISESTGRNTEAFF,TGTGCCATCAGTGAGTCAACGGGGCGGAACACTGAAGCTTTCTTT
TRBJ2-5,TRBV2,-,-,CASNAGRETQYF,TGTGCCAGCAACGCGGGGCGAGAGACCCAGTACTTC
TRBJ1-1,TRBV19,-,TRBD1,CASSTLGQGNTEAFF,TGTGCCAGTAGTACCCTCGGACAGGGGAACACTGAAGCTTTCTTT
TRBJ2-2,TRBV9,once,TRBD2,CASSGGLAGGTYTGELFF,TGTGCCAGCAGCGGCGGACTAGCGGGGGGGACTTACACCGGGGAGCTGTTTTTT
TRBJ1-1,TRBV29-1,-,-,CSVRGVEATEAFF,TGCAGCGTGCGGGGGGTAGAGGCCACTGAAGCTTTCTTT
TRBJ1-1,TRBV6-5,-,TRBD1,CASSSRTGRNTEAFF,TGTGCCAGCAGTTCCCGGACAGGGAGGAACACTGAAGCTTTCTTT
TRBJ1-6,TRBV18,-,-,CASSPLPNSPLHF,TGTGCCAGCTCACCACTCCCTAATTCACCCCTCCACTTT
TRBJ1-2,TRBV10-3,-,-,CAISESDSGYGYTF,TGTGCCATCAGTGAATCGGACAGCGGCTATGGCTACACCTTC
TRBJ1-6,TRBV14,-,-,CASSYDIRNSPLHF,TGTGCCAGCAGCTATGACATCCGGAATTCACCCCTCCACTTT
TRBJ1-5,TRBV6-5,once,TRBD1,CASSPGGTGSQPQHF,TGTGCCAGCAGTCCTGGGGGGACAGGCTCTCAGCCCCAGCATTTT
TRBJ2-5,TRBV10-3,-,-,CAISETGRGETQYF,TGTGCCATCAGTGAAACAGGGCGGGGAGAGACCCAGTACTTC
TRBJ1-4,TRBV28,-,-,CASSALGGITNEKLFF,TGTGCCAGCAGTGCCCTCGGGGGAATAACCAATGAAAAACTGTTTTTT
TRBJ1-5,TRBV4-2,many,-,CASSQDQGQPQHF,TGTGCCAGCAGCCAAGATCAGGGGCAGCCCCAGCATTTT
TRBJ1-1,TRBV18,-,-,CASSPRRVLNTEAFF,TGTGCCAGCTCACCTAGAAGGGTTCTAAACACTGAAGCTTTCTTT
TRBJ1-1,TRBV29-1,-,-,CSVDRGPEAFF,TGCAGCGTTGATCGCGGGCCTGAAGCTTTCTTT
TRBJ1-4,TRBV6-5,-,-,CASAIDPVTNEKLFF,TGTGCCAGCGCAATTGACCCCGTGACTAATGAAAAACTGTTTTTT
TRBJ2-6,TRBV7-9,-,-,CASSPFYLVSGANVLTF,TGTGCCAGCAGCCCCTTCTATCTTGTCTCTGGGGCCAACGTCCTGACTTTC
TRBJ2-5,TRBV25-1,-,-,CASREGSQETQYF,TGTGCCAGCAGAGAGGGGTCCCAAGAGACCCAGTACTTC
TRBJ2-5,TRBV9,-,-,CASSVGRAGETQYF,TGTGCCAGCAGCGTAGGGAGGGCTGGAGAGACCCAGTACTTC
TRBJ2-3,TRBV10-3,once,TRBD2,CATSGTSSTDTQYF,TGTGCCACCTCTGGGACTAGCAGCACAGATACGCAGTATTTT
TRBJ1-1,TRBV12-3/TRBV12-4,-,-,CASSLGASPEAFF,TGTGCCAGCAGTCTAGGGGCGAGTCCTGAAGCTTTCTTT
TRBJ1-6,TRBV29-1,-,-,CSVDGPGGPQNSPLHF,TGCAGCGTTGACGGGCCCGGGGGACCCCAAAATTCACCCCTCCACTTT
TRBJ1-2,TRBV30,once,-,CAWSAGQFYYGYTF,TGTGCCTGGAGTGCCGGACAGTTCTACTATGGCTACACCTTC
TRBJ2-1,TRBV5-1,-,TRBD2,CASSRTSGDYNEQFF,TGCGCCAGCAGCCGGACTAGCGGGGACTACAATGAGCAGTTCTTC
TRBJ1-2,TRBV3-1/TRBV3-2,once,TRBD1,CASSQDLGGGSGGYTF,TGTGCCAGCAGCCAAGATCTGGGAGGGGGCAGCGGTGGCTACACCTTC
TRBJ2-2,TRBV10-3,-,-,CAISESRLLIAGELFF,TGTGCCATCAGTGAGAGTCGGCTACTTATCGCCGGGGAGCTGTTTTTT
TRBJ2-2,TRBV11-3,-,-,CASSLVGPGELFF,TGTGCCAGCAGCTTAGTGGGGCCCGGGGAGCTGTTTTTT
TRBJ2-6,TRBV15,-,-,CATSRQVSGANVLTF,TGTGCCACCAGCAGGCAGGTGTCCGGGGCCAACGTCCTGACTTTC
TRBJ1-3,TRBV9,-,TRBD1,CASSVGTGSSGNTIYF,TGTGCCAGCAGCGTAGGGACAGGGAGCTCTGGAAACACCATATATTTT